Presented here are 21 T cell receptor beta chains from one specimen sequenced in a study of metastatic and nonmetastatic thyroid tumors. Among the patients, none had received any treatment before thyroid surgery. Using MiXCR, TCRdb reanalyzed the PCR reads. This sample has approximately 32,000 clones, with roughly 33% found just once. The specimen sequenced was tumor tissue. Receptor source: a female donor with papillary thyroid cancer or a benign thyroid nodule (not recorded which). Some clones in this sample may be carry-over from other donors' samples.

This clone was seen only a few times. This chain uses TRBV28 with TRBJ1-2; D may be TRBD1 (6 bases). The germline gives CDR1 MDHEN, CDR2 SYDVKM. Trimming cost V 4 bases and J 3 bases, with 15 bases left between them. The CDR3 sequence is 15 residues long. CDR3 coding DNA: TGTGCCAGCAGTTCCAACAGGGCTGTGGACTATGGCTACACCTTC. Residues: CASSSNRAVDYGYTF.

The chain uses TRBV7-8 and TRBJ2-7, with 7 bases matching TRBD1. Germline V gene data show CDR1 as SGHVS and CDR2 as FQNEAQ. Trimming removed 0 bases from V and 6 bases from J; junction bases left unmatched: 11. This CDR3 is 16 amino acids long. The CDR3 loop reads CASSLARMTGRVEQYF. The CDR3 DNA follows: TGTGCCAGCAGCTTAGCTAGGATGACAGGGCGGGTCGAGCAGTACTTC.

Points on this clone: A much larger clone lies one base from this, so it may be a read error. V usage is TRBV27 and J usage is TRBJ2-1, with 12 bases matching TRBD2. This CDR3 comprises 16 residues. Looked up from germline, CDR1 is MNHEY and CDR2 is SMNVEV (reference sequence). This chain's CDR3 is CASSHRLAGAVNERFF. The CDR3 bases are TGTGCCAGCAGTCACCGACTAGCGGGAGCCGTAAATGAGCGGTTCTTC.

A word on this clone: One end of the junction fails to match germline, which may point to a read error. The V call is TRBV20-1, the J call TRBJ2-7; D remains unclear. Germline lookup yields CDR1 DFQATT and CDR2 SNEGSKA (reference sequence). The CDR3 is 13 amino acids. The CDR3 nucleotides are TGCAGTGCGAGAGAACTATTCTTCTCCGAGCAGTACTTC. Protein product: CSARELFFSEQYF.

This chain links TRBV20-1 with TRBJ1-3, with D maybe TRBD1 (5 bases). Germline lookup yields CDR1 DFQATT and CDR2 SNEGSKA (reference sequence). The V end was cut by 3 bases, the J end by 1 base, with 13 bases between. This CDR3 is built from 15 residues. The CDR3 sequence is CSARPKRGSGNTIYF. CDR3 nucleotide sequence: TGCAGTGCTAGGCCTAAAAGGGGTTCTGGAAACACCATATATTTT.

This clone came up many times. The chain has TRBV2 and TRBJ2-6; perhaps TRBD1 as D (5 bases). V was pared by 4 bases and J by 0 bases, with 10 bases between. Per the germline V gene, CDR1 is SNHLY and CDR2 is FYNNEI. CDR3 size: 16 residues. Here the CDR3 DNA reads TGTGCCAGCAGTGCCGGACACCCCTCTGGGGCCAACGTCCTGACTTTC. Translating it yields CASSAGHPSGANVLTF. The full variable domain, rest sourced from reference TRBV2 and TRBJ2-6, is EPEVTQTPSHQVTQMGQEVILRCVPISNHLYFYWYRQILGQKVEFLVSFYNNEISEKSEIFDDQFSVERPDGSNFTLKIRSTKLEDSAMYFCASSAGHPSGANVLTFGAGSRLTVL.

The chain recombines TRBV11-1 with TRBJ1-5; TRBD1 matches at 7 bases. After removal of 1 base from V and 0 bases from J, the junction contained 6 bases not matched to a gene. Per germline, CDR1 SGHAT and CDR2 FQDESV (reference sequence). The CDR3 has 17 residues. In DNA, the CDR3 is TGTGCCAGCAGCTTAGGCGGACAGGTCGATAGCAATCAGCCCCAGCATTTT. It codes for CASSLGGQVDSNQPQHF.

The chain recombines TRBV2 with TRBJ1-3; 11 bases are shared with TRBD1. The V gene end was trimmed by 6 bases and the J gene end by 0 bases; junction bases not matched to a gene: 10. The CDR3 length is 18 residues. The germline V gene has CDR1 SNHLY and CDR2 FYNNEI. The CDR3 loop reads CASRPGQGEAYSGNTIYF. In nucleotides, the CDR3 is TGTGCCAGCAGACCGGGACAGGGGGAGGCATACTCTGGAAACACCATATATTTT.

This chain joins TRBV24-1 and TRBJ2-6, with D perhaps matching TRBD2 (5 bases). The CDR3 extends over 16 amino acids. Germline V gene data show CDR1 as KGHDR and CDR2 as SFDVKD. The V end was cut by 4 bases, the J end by 2 bases, with 11 bases between. CDR3 amino acids: CATSDLTRTGANVLTF. As DNA, the CDR3 is TGTGCCACCAGTGACCTCACTAGAACTGGGGCCAACGTCCTGACTTTC.

V is TRBV11-2 and J is TRBJ1-1; D is unresolved. Trimming removed 1 base at V and 1 base at J, with 7 bases between. Germline V lookup: CDR1 SGHAT, CDR2 FQNNGV. The CDR3 runs 14 residues. This chain's CDR3 is CASSLGQANTEAFF. Written as DNA, the CDR3 is TGTGCCAGCAGCTTAGGCCAGGCGAACACTGAAGCTTTCTTT.

This clone was seen only once. At one end the junction does not follow the germline gene, possibly because of a read error. The chain carries TRBV7-2 and TRBJ2-3; D possibly corresponds to TRBD2 (6 bases). This CDR3 spans 17 amino acids. In germline, CDR1 is SGHTA, CDR2 FQGNSA. The CDR3 region is CAISLAPPGGGTDTQYF. The CDR3, as DNA: TGTGCCATCAGCTTAGCTCCCCCCGGGGGAGGCACAGATACGCAGTATTTT.

Details on this clone: Without the conserved terminal phenylalanine or tryptophan, this CDR3 likely stems from a read error. The DNA is omitted, as the CDR3 cannot be located on it reliably, and the CDR3 follows TCRdb's listing. This chain uses TRBV12-3 or TRBV12-4 with TRBJ2-2; no check of the table's D call, TRBD2, against the DNA was made. Termini included, the CDR3 measures 16 amino acids. CDR3 sequence: CASRILAGRNTGELYA.

The chain couples TRBV20-1 to TRBJ1-6, with D unclear. V lost 3 bases and J 5 bases, leaving 8 bases between the germline ends. CDR3 length: 13 residues. Germline CDR1 is DFQATT and CDR2 is SNEGSKA (reference sequence). The CDR3 nucleotides are TGCAGTGCTAGGTACTCGAATAATTCACCCCTCCACTTT. Encoded protein: CSARYSNNSPLHF.

There are a few counts of this clone. This CDR3 is CASTRTGTTYNSPLHF. The CDR3 DNA reads TGTGCCAGCACCCGGACAGGGACCACCTATAATTCACCCCTCCACTTT. The J gene is TRBJ1-6, the V gene TRBV25-1; TRBD1 aligns across 8 bases. This CDR3 spans 16 amino acids. CDR1 and CDR2 (germline): MGHDK, SYGVNS. Trimming took 7 bases from V and 2 from J; bases not matched to a gene: 7.

This clone has a count of ten or more. The chain employs TRBV6-1 and TRBJ2-7; D unresolved. Per germline, CDR1 MNHNS and CDR2 SASEGT. This CDR3 is built from 13 residues. V gave up 1 base and J gave up 4 bases, with 8 bases separating them. The CDR3: CASSEEVGYEQYF. The DNA for the CDR3 is TGTGCCAGCAGTGAAGAGGTCGGTTACGAGCAGTACTTC.

The chain recombines TRBV25-1 with TRBJ1-5, with 7 bases lining up with TRBD1. Trimming removed 6 bases from V and 7 bases from J; junction bases left unmatched: 6. Germline CDR1 is MGHDK and CDR2 is SYGVNS. This CDR3 spans 13 amino acids. For the CDR3, the DNA is TGTGCCAGCAGGGCGGCAGGGGGACAGCCCCAGCATTTT. This encodes CASRAAGGQPQHF.

The chain is built from TRBV4-1 and TRBJ2-6; no firm D call. This CDR3 is built from 19 residues. The germline V and J ends were trimmed by 4 bases and 0 bases, with 19 bases remaining between them. The germline V gene encodes CDR1 MGHRA and CDR2 YSYEKL. The CDR3 region is CASSPQLSYLGSGANVLTF. The CDR3 DNA is TGCGCCAGCAGCCCCCAACTCAGTTACTTAGGCTCTGGGGCCAACGTCCTGACTTTC.

V gene TRBV12-3 or TRBV12-4 combines with J gene TRBJ2-7; TRBD2 agrees at 11 bases. The CDR3 totals 14 residues. Trimming cost V 5 bases and J 2 bases; bases outside gene matches: 2. CDR3 residues: CASSTSGSAYEQYF. The CDR3, as DNA: TGTGCCAGCAGTACTAGCGGGAGTGCCTACGAGCAGTACTTC.

The CDR3 spells CASIGRGRNTIYF. The CDR3 bases are TGCGCCAGCATCGGCCGTGGGAGAAACACCATATATTTT. The chain has TRBV4-3 and TRBJ1-3; D is uncertain. In germline, CDR1 is LGHNA, CDR2 YSLEER. The ends were cut back, 7 bases at V and 5 bases at J, with 12 bases in the middle. The CDR3 covers 13 residues.

The CDR3 DNA sequence: TGTGCCAGCAGCAAGGGGGGCTCCTACGAGCAGTACTTC. Protein product: CASSKGGSYEQYF. The chain has TRBV6-1 and TRBJ2-7; TRBD1 or TRBD2 may be the D gene (6 bases each). V was pared by 6 bases and J by 0 bases, with 9 bases between. Germline V gene sequence: CDR1 MNHNS, CDR2 SASEGT. The CDR3 runs to 13 residues.

The chain has TRBV6-5 and TRBJ2-3; D is possibly TRBD2 (7 bases). From germline, CDR1 is MNHEY and CDR2 SVGAGI. The V end lost 0 bases, the J end lost 2 bases, and 9 bases lay between the germline ends. This CDR3 is 15 amino acids long. The CDR3 spells CASSYSGGLTDTQYF. The CDR3 bases are TGTGCCAGCAGTTACTCCGGGGGGCTCACAGATACGCAGTATTTT.